Listed below are T cell receptor beta chains from one sample, sequenced in a study of cytomegalovirus exposure and HLA in healthy donors. Using immunoSEQ multiplex PCR, the repertoire was profiled, and TCRdb retains in-frame clones only, with some absent. The sample carries more than 100,000 clones, more than 60% recorded once. Sequencing was carried out using PBMCs. Receptors were obtained from a woman aged 40 to 50 in good health and CMV-seropositive. CDR3s include the opening cysteine and the closing phenylalanine or tryptophan. The D gene is left open where the match is weak. Some rows mark clone size as missing; the rest say once, few, many or name a class of expanded clone.

j_gene: TRBJ2-1
d_gene: TRBD2
abundance: -
v_gene: TRBV25-1
CDR3aa: CASRTSGGYNEQFF
CDR3nt: TGTGCCAGCAGAACTAGCGGGGGTTACAATGAGCAGTTCTTC

j_gene: TRBJ2-3
d_gene: TRBD2
abundance: once
v_gene: TRBV5-1
CDR3aa: CASSIGGLAGPSTDTQYF
CDR3nt: TGCGCCAGCAGCATTGGGGGACTAGCGGGACCTAGCACAGATACGCAGTATTTT

j_gene: TRBJ2-7
d_gene: TRBD2
abundance: -
v_gene: TRBV7-2
CDR3aa: CASSLYVSGGTSVEQYF
CDR3nt: TGTGCCAGCAGCTTATATGTTAGCGGGGGGACTTCGGTAGAGCAGTACTTC

j_gene: TRBJ2-3
d_gene: TRBD2
abundance: -
v_gene: TRBV30
CDR3aa: CAWRDRTSGSSGTQYF
CDR3nt: TGTGCCTGGAGGGATAGGACTAGCGGGAGTTCAGGGACGCAGTATTTT

j_gene: TRBJ2-1
d_gene: -
abundance: -
v_gene: TRBV2
CDR3aa: CASSESGPRSEQFF
CDR3nt: TGTGCCAGCAGTGAAAGTGGGCCGCGCAGTGAGCAGTTCTTC

j_gene: TRBJ2-1
d_gene: -
abundance: -
v_gene: TRBV2
CDR3aa: CASSELHNEQFF
CDR3nt: TGTGCCAGCAGTGAACTCCACAATGAGCAGTTCTTC

j_gene: TRBJ2-1
d_gene: -
abundance: -
v_gene: TRBV29-1
CDR3aa: CSVWAGTKYNEQFF
CDR3nt: TGCAGCGTTTGGGCGGGCACGAAATACAATGAGCAGTTCTTC

j_gene: TRBJ2-7
d_gene: TRBD1
abundance: -
v_gene: TRBV2
CDR3aa: CASRGPGQATYEQYF
CDR3nt: TGTGCCAGCAGGGGCCCGGGACAGGCTACCTACGAGCAGTACTTC

j_gene: TRBJ2-1
d_gene: TRBD2
abundance: -
v_gene: TRBV7-9
CDR3aa: CASSPRGGGQNPYNEQFF
CDR3nt: TGTGCCAGCAGCCCGCGGGGCGGGGGGCAAAATCCTTACAATGAGCAGTTCTTC

j_gene: TRBJ2-5
d_gene: TRBD2
abundance: once
v_gene: TRBV7-3
CDR3aa: CASSGNSGLGTQYF
CDR3nt: TGTGCCAGCAGCGGTAATAGCGGGTTGGGGACCCAGTACTTC

j_gene: TRBJ2-7
d_gene: TRBD2
abundance: -
v_gene: TRBV10-3
CDR3aa: CAISESSGGTYEQYF
CDR3nt: TGTGCCATCAGTGAATCTAGCGGGGGAACCTACGAGCAGTACTTC

j_gene: TRBJ2-5
d_gene: -
abundance: few
v_gene: TRBV5-1
CDR3aa: CASSLEPGQETQYF
CDR3nt: TGCGCCAGCAGCTTGGAGCCAGGGCAAGAGACCCAGTACTTC

j_gene: TRBJ2-1
d_gene: TRBD2
abundance: -
v_gene: TRBV6-1
CDR3aa: CASSQRGGNYNEQFF
CDR3nt: TGTGCCAGCAGCCAACGGGGGGGCAATTACAATGAGCAGTTCTTC

j_gene: TRBJ2-1
d_gene: TRBD2
abundance: -
v_gene: TRBV28
CDR3aa: CASSLPPAGVYNEQFF
CDR3nt: TGTGCCAGCAGTCTCCCCCCAGCGGGAGTTTACAATGAGCAGTTCTTC

j_gene: TRBJ2-5
d_gene: TRBD2
abundance: -
v_gene: TRBV5-6
CDR3aa: CASSPGLAFVETQYF
CDR3nt: TGTGCCAGCAGCCCCGGACTAGCGTTCGTGGAGACCCAGTACTTC

j_gene: TRBJ2-7
d_gene: -
abundance: -
v_gene: TRBV7-2
CDR3aa: CASSPDGASAGREQYF
CDR3nt: TGTGCCAGCAGCCCGGATGGGGCTAGCGCGGGGCGCGAGCAGTACTTC

j_gene: TRBJ1-1
d_gene: -
abundance: few
v_gene: TRBV7-9
CDR3aa: CASSLEVAEAFF
CDR3nt: TGTGCCAGCAGCTTAGAAGTAGCTGAAGCTTTCTTT

j_gene: TRBJ2-7
d_gene: -
abundance: -
v_gene: TRBV2
CDR3aa: CASSDWQAAYEQYF
CDR3nt: TGTGCCAGCAGTGATTGGCAGGCCGCCTACGAGCAGTACTTC

j_gene: TRBJ2-7
d_gene: -
abundance: few
v_gene: TRBV27
CDR3aa: CASSLWGAYEQYF
CDR3nt: TGTGCCAGCAGTTTATGGGGAGCCTACGAGCAGTACTTC

j_gene: TRBJ2-6
d_gene: TRBD2
abundance: -
v_gene: TRBV6-1
CDR3aa: CAIERGYSGANVLTF
CDR3nt: TGTGCCATAGAGCGGGGATACTCTGGGGCCAACGTCCTGACTTTC

j_gene: TRBJ1-1
d_gene: -
abundance: -
v_gene: TRBV7-2
CDR3aa: CASSLGAGTEAFF
CDR3nt: TGTGCCAGCAGCTTAGGGGCGGGAACTGAAGCTTTCTTT

j_gene: TRBJ2-7
d_gene: -
abundance: -
v_gene: TRBV5-1
CDR3aa: CASSPLGNRGQYF
CDR3nt: TGCGCCAGCAGCCCTCTAGGTAATCGTGGGCAGTACTTC

j_gene: TRBJ1-6
d_gene: -
abundance: -
v_gene: TRBV6-4
CDR3aa: CASSHDLTGNSPLHF
CDR3nt: TGTGCCAGCAGTCACGACCTCACGGGTAATTCACCCCTCCACTTT

j_gene: TRBJ2-1
d_gene: TRBD2
abundance: -
v_gene: TRBV2
CDR3aa: CASIPGLAGALNVYNEQFF
CDR3nt: TGTGCCAGCATACCGGGACTAGCGGGAGCGCTTAACGTTTACAATGAGCAGTTCTTC

j_gene: TRBJ1-1
d_gene: -
abundance: -
v_gene: TRBV4-2
CDR3aa: CASSLTGPNTEAFF
CDR3nt: TGTGCCAGCAGCCTAACAGGGCCGAACACTGAAGCTTTCTTT

j_gene: TRBJ2-7
d_gene: TRBD2
abundance: -
v_gene: TRBV7-9
CDR3aa: CASSVILSGSTYEQYF
CDR3nt: TGTGCCAGCAGCGTGATACTTAGCGGGAGTACCTACGAGCAGTACTTC

j_gene: TRBJ2-7
d_gene: TRBD2
abundance: -
v_gene: TRBV5-6
CDR3aa: CASSVYDGRVYEQYF
CDR3nt: TGTGCCAGCAGCGTGTACGACGGGAGGGTCTACGAGCAGTACTTC

j_gene: TRBJ2-7
d_gene: -
abundance: -
v_gene: TRBV7-2
CDR3aa: CASSSSGIGDEQYF
CDR3nt: TGTGCCAGCAGCAGTAGCGGAATCGGCGACGAGCAGTACTTC

j_gene: TRBJ1-3
d_gene: TRBD1
abundance: -
v_gene: TRBV5-1
CDR3aa: CASSLDYGRGVDTIYF
CDR3nt: TGCGCCAGCAGCTTGGATTACGGCAGGGGGGTAGACACCATATATTTT

j_gene: TRBJ1-2
d_gene: -
abundance: -
v_gene: TRBV2
CDR3aa: CASSGTAYYGYTF
CDR3nt: TGTGCCAGCAGTGGGACAGCTTACTATGGCTACACCTTC

j_gene: TRBJ1-6
d_gene: -
abundance: -
v_gene: TRBV10-3
CDR3aa: CAISESVRYNSPLHF
CDR3nt: TGTGCCATCAGTGAGTCGGTCAGGTATAATTCACCCCTCCACTTT

j_gene: TRBJ1-1
d_gene: -
abundance: -
v_gene: TRBV5-4
CDR3aa: CASSTDSKNTEAFF
CDR3nt: TGTGCCAGCAGCACGGACAGCAAGAACACTGAAGCTTTCTTT

j_gene: TRBJ1-6
d_gene: -
abundance: -
v_gene: TRBV7-2
CDR3aa: CASSLGGDPYNSPLHF
CDR3nt: TGTGCCAGCAGCTTAGGGGGAGACCCCTATAATTCACCCCTCCACTTT

j_gene: TRBJ2-5
d_gene: -
abundance: once
v_gene: TRBV7-9
CDR3aa: CASSLYLETQYF
CDR3nt: TGTGCCAGCAGCCTTTATCTGGAGACCCAGTACTTC

j_gene: TRBJ2-7
d_gene: -
abundance: -
v_gene: TRBV4-3
CDR3aa: CASSQEAGVSYEQYF
CDR3nt: TGCGCCAGCAGCCAAGAGGCCGGGGTATCCTACGAGCAGTACTTC

j_gene: TRBJ2-5
d_gene: TRBD2
abundance: -
v_gene: TRBV10-2
CDR3aa: CASTVLAGYQETQYF
CDR3nt: TGCGCCAGCACCGTACTAGCGGGGTACCAAGAGACCCAGTACTTC

j_gene: TRBJ2-5
d_gene: -
abundance: once
v_gene: TRBV2
CDR3aa: CASNQGLGGTQYF
CDR3nt: TGTGCCAGCAATCAAGGACTCGGAGGAACCCAGTACTTC

j_gene: TRBJ2-7
d_gene: -
abundance: once
v_gene: TRBV27
CDR3aa: CASSPGTFGYEQYF
CDR3nt: TGTGCCAGCAGTCCAGGGACATTTGGGTACGAGCAGTACTTC

j_gene: TRBJ2-5
d_gene: TRBD1
abundance: -
v_gene: TRBV5-1
CDR3aa: CASSLGPGQGARETQYF
CDR3nt: TGCGCCAGCAGCTTGGGCCCGGGGCAGGGGGCTCGAGAGACCCAGTACTTC

j_gene: TRBJ1-4
d_gene: -
abundance: -
v_gene: TRBV5-1
CDR3aa: CASSLRGSAEKLFF
CDR3nt: TGCGCCAGCAGCTTGAGGGGGTCGGCTGAAAAACTGTTTTTT